This T cell receptor beta chain was identified in a study of blood T cells in healthy people across ages. The authors ran a second PCR of 7 to 11 cycles using a sample-barcoded 5' primer and a J-beta primer mix. Each cDNA molecule was tagged by a template-switch adaptor with 12 random nucleotides. TCRdb analysed the 5' RACE reads with MiXCR anew, one entry per CDR3 protein. The sample consists of about 1.1 million distinct CDR3 sequences, 35% to 40% of them appearing once. Sequenced sample: blood. The sequence was collected from a man between 18 and 29 years old in good health.

CDR3 residues: CASSHGDRGRGYTF. CDR3 coding DNA: TGTGCCAGCAGTCATGGGGACAGGGGACGGGGCTACACCTTC. V gene TRBV6-5 combines with J gene TRBJ1-2, with 10 nucleotides matching TRBD1. V shed 5 bases and J 8 bases; nucleotides not matched to a gene: 8. The CDR3 is 14 amino acids. Germline V gene sequence: CDR1 MNHEY, CDR2 SVGAGI.